The clone carrying this T cell receptor (beta chain) was recorded once. Its antigen remains unidentified. The sample originates from a study of long-term antiretroviral therapy in people with HIV. Findings of the study overall: Pre-ART expanded clones dominated the repertoire at every time point. In HIV, the repertoires covered a tighter span of CDR3 lengths than in controls.

This was the immunoSEQ v3.0 assay at survey level. The data were produced by immunoSEQ multiplex PCR, yet TCRdb's version contains in-frame clones alone and is incomplete. This sample has tens of thousands of clones, with approximately 81% found just once. Trimming took 3 bases from V and 5 from J, leaving 19 bases between them. The CDR3 loop spans 16 amino acids. CDR1 and CDR2 from the germline V gene are SGHAT and FQNNGV. This receptor was identified in a woman in her 30s with HIV. The input for sequencing was unsorted PBMCs, taken 2.7 to 2.9 years before starting antiretroviral therapy. The V call is TRBV11-2, the J call TRBJ1-1; maybe TRBD1 (5 bases). For the CDR3, the DNA is TGTGCCAGCAGCTTGGCGGGGTACTCGGGGGGAACTGAAGCTTTCTTT. Residues: CASSLAGYSGGTEAFF.